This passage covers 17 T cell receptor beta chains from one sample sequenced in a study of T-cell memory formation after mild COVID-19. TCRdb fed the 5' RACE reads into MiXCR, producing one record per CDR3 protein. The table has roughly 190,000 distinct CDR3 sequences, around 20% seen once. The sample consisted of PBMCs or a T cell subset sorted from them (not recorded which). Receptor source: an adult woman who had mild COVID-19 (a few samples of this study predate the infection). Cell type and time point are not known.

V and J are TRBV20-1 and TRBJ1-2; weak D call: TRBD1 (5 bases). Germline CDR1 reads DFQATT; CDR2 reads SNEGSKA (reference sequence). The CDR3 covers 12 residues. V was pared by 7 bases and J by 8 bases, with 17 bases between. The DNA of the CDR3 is TGCAGTGGGACGGTACAGGAAAAAGGCTACACCTTC. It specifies CSGTVQEKGYTF.

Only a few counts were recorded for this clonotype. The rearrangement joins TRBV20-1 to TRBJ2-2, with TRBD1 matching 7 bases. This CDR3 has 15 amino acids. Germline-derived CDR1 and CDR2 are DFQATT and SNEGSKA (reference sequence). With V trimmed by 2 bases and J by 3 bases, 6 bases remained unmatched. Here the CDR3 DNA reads TGCAGTGCTAGATTCGTGCAGGGGGACACCGGGGAGCTGTTTTTT. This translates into CSARFVQGDTGELFF.

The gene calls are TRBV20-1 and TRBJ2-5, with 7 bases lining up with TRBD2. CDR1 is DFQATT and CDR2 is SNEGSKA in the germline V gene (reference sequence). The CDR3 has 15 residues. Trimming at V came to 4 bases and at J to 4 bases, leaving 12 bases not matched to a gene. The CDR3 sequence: CSATLSGADLETQYF. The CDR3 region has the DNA TGCAGTGCTACTCTAAGCGGGGCGGACTTAGAGACCCAGTACTTC.

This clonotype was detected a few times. The chain's CDR3 is CASMRNSGGSDEQYF. CDR3 nucleotide sequence: TGTGCCAGCATGCGTAACAGCGGGGGATCGGACGAGCAGTACTTC. The V and J genes are TRBV2 and TRBJ2-7, with 8 bases that match TRBD2. V shed 7 bases, J shed 5 bases, and the junction held 13 bases outside the gene matches. Looked up from germline, CDR1 is SNHLY and CDR2 is FYNNEI. The CDR3 loop spans 15 amino acids.

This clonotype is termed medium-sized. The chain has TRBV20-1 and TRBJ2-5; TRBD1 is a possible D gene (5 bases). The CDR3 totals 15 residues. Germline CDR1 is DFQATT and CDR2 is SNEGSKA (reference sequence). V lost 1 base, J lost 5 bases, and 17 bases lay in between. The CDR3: CSARVVGAVAETQYF. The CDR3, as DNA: TGCAGTGCTAGAGTCGTAGGGGCGGTTGCGGAGACCCAGTACTTC.

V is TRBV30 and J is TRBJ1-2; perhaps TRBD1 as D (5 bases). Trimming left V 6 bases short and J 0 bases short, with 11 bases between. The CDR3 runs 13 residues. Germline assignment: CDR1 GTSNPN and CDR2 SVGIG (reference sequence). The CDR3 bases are TGTGCCTGCCCCGGGGCTGCTAACTATGGCTACACCTTC. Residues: CACPGAANYGYTF.

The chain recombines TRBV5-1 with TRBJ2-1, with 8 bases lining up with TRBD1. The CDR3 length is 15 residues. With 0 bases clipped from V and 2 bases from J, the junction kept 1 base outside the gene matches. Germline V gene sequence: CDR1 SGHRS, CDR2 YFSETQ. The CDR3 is CASSLAQGAYNEQFF. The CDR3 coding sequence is TGCGCCAGCAGCTTGGCACAGGGGGCCTACAATGAGCAGTTCTTC.

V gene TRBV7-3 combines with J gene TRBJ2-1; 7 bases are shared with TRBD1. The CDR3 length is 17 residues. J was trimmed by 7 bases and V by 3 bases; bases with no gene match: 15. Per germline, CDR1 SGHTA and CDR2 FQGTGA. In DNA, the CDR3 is TGTGCCAGCAGCTTGCGACCAACAGGGGTCCTGGATAATGAGCAGTTCTTC. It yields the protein CASSLRPTGVLDNEQFF. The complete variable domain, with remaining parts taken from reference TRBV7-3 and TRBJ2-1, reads GAGVSQTPSNKVTEKGKYVELRCDPISGHTALYWYRQSLGQGPEFLIYFQGTGAADDSGLPNDRFFAVRPEGSVSTLKIQRTERGDSAVYLCASSLRPTGVLDNEQFFGPGTRLTVL.

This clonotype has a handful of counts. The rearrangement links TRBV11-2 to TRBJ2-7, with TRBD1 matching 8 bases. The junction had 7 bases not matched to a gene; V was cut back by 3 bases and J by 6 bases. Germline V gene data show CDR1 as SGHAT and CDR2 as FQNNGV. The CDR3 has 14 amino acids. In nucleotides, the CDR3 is TGTGCCAGCAGCTTTATGACAGGGGAGTCCGAGCAGTACTTC. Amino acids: CASSFMTGESEQYF.

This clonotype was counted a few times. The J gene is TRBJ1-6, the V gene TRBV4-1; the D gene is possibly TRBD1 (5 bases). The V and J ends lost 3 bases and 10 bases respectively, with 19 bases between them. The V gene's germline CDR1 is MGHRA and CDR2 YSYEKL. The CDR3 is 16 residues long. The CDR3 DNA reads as TGCGCCAGCAGCCACCCCGGGACGGTATCGGAATCACCCCTCCACTTT. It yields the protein CASSHPGTVSESPLHF.

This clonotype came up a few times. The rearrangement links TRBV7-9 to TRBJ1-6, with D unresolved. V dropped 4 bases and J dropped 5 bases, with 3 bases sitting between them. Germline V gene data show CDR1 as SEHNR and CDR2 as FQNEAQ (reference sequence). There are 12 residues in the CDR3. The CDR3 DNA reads TGTGCCAGCAGCTGGGATAATTCACCCCTCCACTTT. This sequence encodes CASSWDNSPLHF. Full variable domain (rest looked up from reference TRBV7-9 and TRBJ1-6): DTGVSQNPRHKITKRGQNVTFRCDPISEHNRLYWYRQTLGQGPEFLTYFQNEAQLEKSRLLSDRFSAERPKGSFSTLEIQRTEQGDSAMYLCASSWDNSPLHFGNGTRLTVT.

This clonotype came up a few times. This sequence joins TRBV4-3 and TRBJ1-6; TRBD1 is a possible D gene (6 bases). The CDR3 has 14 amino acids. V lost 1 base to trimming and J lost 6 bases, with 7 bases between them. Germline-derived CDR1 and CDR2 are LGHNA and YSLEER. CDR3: CASSQARGNSPLHF. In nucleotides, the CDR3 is TGCGCCAGCAGCCAAGCCAGGGGTAATTCACCCCTCCACTTT.

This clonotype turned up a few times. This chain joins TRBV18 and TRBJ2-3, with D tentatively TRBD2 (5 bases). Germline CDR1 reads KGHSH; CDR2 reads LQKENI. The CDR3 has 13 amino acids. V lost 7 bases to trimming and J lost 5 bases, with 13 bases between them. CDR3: CASCRDRGDTQYF. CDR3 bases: TGTGCCAGCTGCAGAGATCGGGGAGATACGCAGTATTTT.

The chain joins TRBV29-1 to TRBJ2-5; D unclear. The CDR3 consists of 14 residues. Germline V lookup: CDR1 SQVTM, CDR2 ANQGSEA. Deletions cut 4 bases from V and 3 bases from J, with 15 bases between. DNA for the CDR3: TGCAGCGTTGCTGTAGTTGGGCTAGAAGAGACCCAGTACTTC. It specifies CSVAVVGLEETQYF.

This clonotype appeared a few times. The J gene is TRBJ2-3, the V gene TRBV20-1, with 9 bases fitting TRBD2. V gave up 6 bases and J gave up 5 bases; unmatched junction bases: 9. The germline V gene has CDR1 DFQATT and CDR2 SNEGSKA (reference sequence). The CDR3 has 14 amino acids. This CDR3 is CSAGLREGLDTQYF. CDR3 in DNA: TGCAGTGCAGGGTTGCGGGAGGGCCTAGATACGCAGTATTTT.

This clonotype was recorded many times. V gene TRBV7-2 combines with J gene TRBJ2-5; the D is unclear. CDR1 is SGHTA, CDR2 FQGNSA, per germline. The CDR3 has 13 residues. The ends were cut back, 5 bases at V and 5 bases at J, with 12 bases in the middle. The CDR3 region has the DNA TGTGCCAGCAGCCCAGGAGTGAGGGAGACCCAGTACTTC. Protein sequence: CASSPGVRETQYF.

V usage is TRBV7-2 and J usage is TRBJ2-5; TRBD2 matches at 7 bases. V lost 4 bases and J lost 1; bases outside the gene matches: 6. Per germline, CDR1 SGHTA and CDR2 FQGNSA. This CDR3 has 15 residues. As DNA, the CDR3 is TGTGCCAGCAGCTCGGGGGGACTATCCCAAGAGACCCAGTACTTC. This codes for CASSSGGLSQETQYF.